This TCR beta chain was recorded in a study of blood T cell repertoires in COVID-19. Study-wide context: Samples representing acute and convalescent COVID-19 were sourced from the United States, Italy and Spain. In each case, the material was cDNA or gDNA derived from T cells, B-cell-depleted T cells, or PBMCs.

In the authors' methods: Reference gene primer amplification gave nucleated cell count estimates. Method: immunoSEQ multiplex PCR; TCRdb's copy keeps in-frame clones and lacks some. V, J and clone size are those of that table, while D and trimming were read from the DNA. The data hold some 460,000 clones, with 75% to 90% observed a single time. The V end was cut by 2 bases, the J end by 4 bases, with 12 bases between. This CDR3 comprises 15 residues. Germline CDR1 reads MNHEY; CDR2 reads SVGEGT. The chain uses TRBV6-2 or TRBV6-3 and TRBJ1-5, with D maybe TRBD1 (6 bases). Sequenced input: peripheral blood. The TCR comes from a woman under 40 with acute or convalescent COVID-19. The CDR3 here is CASSYRAGVNQPQHF. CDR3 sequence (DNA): TGTGCCAGCAGTTACCGCGCAGGGGTTAATCAGCCCCAGCATTTT.